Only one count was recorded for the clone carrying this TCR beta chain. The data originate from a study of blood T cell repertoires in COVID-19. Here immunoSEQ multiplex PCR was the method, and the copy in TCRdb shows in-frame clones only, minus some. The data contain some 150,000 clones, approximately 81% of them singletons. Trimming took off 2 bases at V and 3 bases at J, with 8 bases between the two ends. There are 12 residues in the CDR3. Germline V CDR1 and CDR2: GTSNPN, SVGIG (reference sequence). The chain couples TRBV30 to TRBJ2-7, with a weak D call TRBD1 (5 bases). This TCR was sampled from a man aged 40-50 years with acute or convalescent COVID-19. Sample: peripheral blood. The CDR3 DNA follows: TGTGCCTGGAGTCAGGACAACTACGAGCAGTACTTC. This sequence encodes CAWSQDNYEQYF.